Following are 4 T cell receptor beta chains from one sample sequenced in a study of brain T cells in children with intractable seizures. Sequencing used immunoSEQ multiplex PCR; TCRdb keeps in-frame clones, though not all of them. Among around 70,000 clones listed, roughly 91% were seen once. Sequencing was performed on peripheral blood, taken at surgery. The receptors derive from a boy less than two years old with tuberous sclerosis and intractable seizures.

This sequence joins TRBV4-1 and TRBJ2-2, with D perhaps TRBD2 (5 bases). V was clipped by 4 bases and J by 1 base, with 16 bases between them. The CDR3 is 17 residues long. The germline V gene encodes CDR1 MGHRA and CDR2 YSYEKL. In DNA form, the CDR3 reads TGCGCCAGCAGCCGTTTACCGGGAAAAATGAACACCGGGGAGCTGTTTTTT. The encoded protein is CASSRLPGKMNTGELFF.

V usage is TRBV5-8 and J usage is TRBJ1-2, with D unresolved. The V and J ends lost 4 bases and 5 bases respectively, with 12 bases between them. The CDR3 spans 13 residues. Per germline, CDR1 SGHTS and CDR2 YDEGEE. The CDR3 coding sequence is TGTGCCAGCAGCGAGGGAGGGAAGTATGGCTACACCTTC. Translation gives CASSEGGKYGYTF.

This sequence joins TRBV29-1 and TRBJ1-1, with D hard to call. The ends were cut back, 3 bases at V and 5 bases at J, with 13 bases in the middle. CDR1 is SQVTM, CDR2 ANQGSEA, per germline. This CDR3 is built from 13 residues. The CDR3 DNA reads as TGCAGCGTTGACAACAGTCTAGGGACTGAAGCTTTCTTT. Its protein is CSVDNSLGTEAFF.

V is TRBV25-1 and J is TRBJ2-1; D may be TRBD2 (7 bases). The CDR3 is made up of 16 amino acids. From germline, CDR1 is MGHDK and CDR2 SYGVNS. The V end was cut by 8 bases, the J end by 0 bases, with 17 bases between. CDR3 in amino acids: CASRGGGGDSYNEQFF. The CDR3 nucleotides read TGTGCCAGCCGGGGAGGAGGGGGGGACTCCTACAATGAGCAGTTCTTC.